Following are 11 T cell receptor beta chains from one sample sequenced in a study of identical twins. TCRdb itself ran the 5' RACE reads through MiXCR, one entry per CDR3 protein. Of hundreds of thousands of distinct CDR3 sequences listed, 5.5% to 7.5% are singletons. The sample consisted of naive T cells sorted from blood. The receptor set was obtained from a man between 18 and 29 years old in good health.

This clonotype was detected only a few times. This chain links TRBV20-1 with TRBJ2-7, with 8 bases fitting TRBD2. The length of the CDR3 is 15 residues. Germline V lookup: CDR1 DFQATT, CDR2 SNEGSKA (reference sequence). V shed 1 base, J shed 6 bases, and the junction held 11 bases outside the gene matches. The CDR3: CSARGPLGLVIEQYF. For the CDR3, the DNA is TGCAGTGCTAGAGGACCCCTGGGACTAGTTATCGAGCAGTACTTC.

V usage is TRBV20-1 and J usage is TRBJ2-7; 7 bases match TRBD2. There are 12 residues in the CDR3. With 5 bases clipped from V and 4 bases from J, the junction kept 5 bases outside the gene matches. Germline values: CDR1 DFQATT, CDR2 SNEGSKA (reference sequence). In nucleotides, the CDR3 is TGCAGTGCTGGGAGGGCCGGGTACGAGCAGTACTTC. Its translation: CSAGRAGYEQYF.

The chain employs TRBV7-9 and TRBJ2-7; D may be TRBD1 (6 bases). Trimming took 6 bases from V and 2 from J, leaving 14 bases between them. The germline V gene encodes CDR1 SEHNR and CDR2 FQNEAQ (reference sequence). This CDR3 is built from 14 residues. The CDR3, as DNA: TGTGCCAGCAGGTCCGGGACAAAAACCTACGAGCAGTACTTC. Translated, it gives CASRSGTKTYEQYF.

This clonotype was seen many times. The chain combines TRBV12-3 or TRBV12-4 with TRBJ2-1, with D uncertain. The CDR3 runs 13 residues. V gave up 6 bases and J gave up 8 bases, with 14 bases separating them. The DNA of the CDR3 is TGTGCCAGCAGATTCGGCCAGGTCGATGAGCAGTTCTTC. It encodes CASRFGQVDEQFF.

The chain joins TRBV7-9 to TRBJ2-3, with 8 bases that match TRBD1. This CDR3 region has 12 residues. The V gene end was trimmed by 4 bases and the J gene end by 10 bases; junction bases not matched to a gene: 4. Germline V lookup: CDR1 SEHNR, CDR2 FQNEAQ (reference sequence). In DNA, the CDR3 is TGTGCCAGCAGCTCCGGACAGGGAGCGCAGTATTTT. This translates into CASSSGQGAQYF. Looking up the rest from reference TRBV7-9 and TRBJ2-3 gives the full variable domain: DTGVSQNPRHKITKRGQNVTFRCDPISEHNRLYWYRQTLGQGPEFLTYFQNEAQLEKSRLLSDRFSAERPKGSFSTLEIQRTEQGDSAMYLCASSSGQGAQYFGPGTRLTVL.

This clonotype turned up a few times. The chain combines TRBV20-1 with TRBJ1-5, with D maybe TRBD1 (6 bases). Per the germline V gene, CDR1 is DFQATT and CDR2 is SNEGSKA (reference sequence). This CDR3 is built from 13 residues. Trimming cost V 5 bases and J 4 bases, with 12 bases left between them. As DNA, the CDR3 is TGCAGTGCTGCGGGACATCAGAATCAGCCCCAGCATTTT. The encoded protein is CSAAGHQNQPQHF.

V is TRBV2 and J is TRBJ2-5, with D maybe TRBD2 (5 bases). Looked up from germline, CDR1 is SNHLY and CDR2 is FYNNEI. V was cut by 0 bases and J by 10 bases, with 9 bases left in between. There are 12 residues in the CDR3. The CDR3 DNA reads as TGTGCCAGCAGTGAAGCTGGAGGTAACCAGTACTTC. It yields the protein CASSEAGGNQYF.

This clonotype has a count of ten or more. This chain connects TRBV4-3 to TRBJ1-1, with 7 nucleotides matching TRBD1. This CDR3 is built from 15 residues. The V gene's germline CDR1 is LGHNA and CDR2 YSLEER. J was trimmed by 3 bases and V by 2 bases; bases with no gene match: 6. In DNA form, the CDR3 reads TGCGCCAGCAGCCAACTAGGGGGCAGGTACACTGAAGCTTTCTTT. Protein sequence: CASSQLGGRYTEAFF.

This clonotype was counted between two and nine times. The gene calls are TRBV12-3 or TRBV12-4 and TRBJ2-7; D remains ambiguous. The CDR3 runs 12 residues. V was cut by 3 bases and J by 3 bases, with 6 bases left in between. CDR3 sequence: CASSFGNYEQYV. The DNA for the CDR3 is TGTGCCAGCAGTTTTGGGAACTACGAGCAGTACGTC.

The chain combines TRBV29-1 with TRBJ2-5; 10 positions match TRBD2. Germline loops: CDR1 SQVTM, CDR2 ANQGSEA. V trimming: 5 bases; J trimming: 4 bases; junction bases outside the gene matches: 4. The CDR3 is 13 amino acids. This CDR3 reads CSVSGRVSETQYF. CDR3 DNA sequence: TGCAGCGTTAGCGGGAGGGTGTCAGAGACCCAGTACTTC.

The chain recombines TRBV3-1 with TRBJ1-1; D might be TRBD1 (5 bases). The germline CDR1 and CDR2 sequences are LGHDT and YNNKEL (reference sequence). The CDR3 sequence is 15 residues long. Trimming pared 0 bases from V and 6 bases from J, leaving 14 bases between. CDR3 DNA sequence: TGTGCCAGCAGCCAAGAGGGCCTCAGGGCAGCTGAAGCTTTCTTT. Its translation is CASSQEGLRAAEAFF.